Listed below are T cell receptor beta chains from one sample, sequenced in a study of STAT5B mutations in CD4+ large granular lymphocyte leukemia. The repertoire was sequenced with immunoSEQ multiplex PCR; TCRdb's copy has only in-frame clones and lacks some. Of around 9,000 clones detected, roughly 83% appear once; the ten largest clones hold about two thirds. Sequenced material: PBMCs. The receptors were sampled from a man aged 55 to 70 with CD4+ T-cell large granular lymphocyte leukemia. Each CDR3 is given with its conserved first and last residue. D genes are given only for firm matches. Some rows mark clone size as missing; the rest say once, few, many or name a class of expanded clone.

v_gene,d_gene,abundance,j_gene,CDR3nt,CDR3aa
TRBV19,TRBD2,once,TRBJ2-5,TGTGCCAGTAGTGGAGCGGGAGGGCAGGAGACCCAGTACTTC,CASSGAGGQETQYF
TRBV6-6,-,-,TRBJ2-5,TGTGCCAGCAGTTCCCCCCCAGAGACCCAGTACTTC,CASSSPPETQYF
TRBV6-1,-,-,TRBJ2-7,TGTGCCAGCAGTGAAGGCAGTGTTATAGAGCAGTACTTC,CASSEGSVIEQYF
TRBV18,TRBD1,-,TRBJ1-5,TGTGCCAGCTCACCCTCCGGGACAGACAATCAGCCCCAGCATTTT,CASSPSGTDNQPQHF
TRBV7-2,-,few,TRBJ2-7,TGTGCCAGCAGCTTACCCAGCGGTTACGAGCAGTACTTC,CASSLPSGYEQYF
TRBV5-4,TRBD2,-,TRBJ2-1,TGTGCCAGCAGCTTACCTTCTAGCGGGACTTACAATGAGCAGTTCTTC,CASSLPSSGTYNEQFF
TRBV13,-,-,TRBJ2-1,TGTGCCAGCAGCTTATCCGGGACGGAGGAAAGTGAGCAGTTCTTC,CASSLSGTEESEQFF
TRBV27,-,-,TRBJ1-2,TGTGCCAGCAGTTTAGGGGCTCTCGGCAGGGCGGCAAACTATGGCTACACCTTC,CASSLGALGRAANYGYTF
TRBV15,-,-,TRBJ2-7,TGTGCCACCAGCAGACGGAGTTCTTCCTACGAGCAGTACTTC,CATSRRSSSYEQYF
TRBV28,-,once,TRBJ1-2,TGTGCCAGCAGTTTACGGTATGGCTACACCTTC,CASSLRYGYTF
TRBV6-1,-,-,TRBJ2-7,TGTGCCACCCGGGACTTGATCTACGAGCAGTACTTC,CATRDLIYEQYF
TRBV29-1,-,-,TRBJ2-1,TGCAGCGTTGCTACTAGGGACTACAATGAGCAGTTCTTC,CSVATRDYNEQFF
TRBV19,-,-,TRBJ2-1,TGTGCCAGTACGGGTGGGGTTCGATACAATGAGCAGTTCTTC,CASTGGVRYNEQFF
TRBV7-2,-,-,TRBJ2-5,TGTGCCAGCAGCTTAGCCCAGGGGATCCAAGAGACCCAGTACTTC,CASSLAQGIQETQYF
TRBV7-6,-,-,TRBJ1-4,TGTGCCAGCAGCTCCACAAAACTCAACGGACAGACAAATGAAAAACTGTTTTTT,CASSSTKLNGQTNEKLFF
TRBV7-3,-,-,TRBJ2-2,TGTGCCAGCAGCCTGCTAGGGGGAAGCACCGGGGAGCTGTTTTTT,CASSLLGGSTGELFF
TRBV7-8,TRBD2,-,TRBJ2-1,TGTGCCAGCAGCTTGGTGACTAGCGGTAGTTACAATGAGCAGTTCTTC,CASSLVTSGSYNEQFF
TRBV4-2,-,-,TRBJ2-1,TGTGCCAGCAGCCAACTTACTAACAATGAGCAGTTCTTC,CASSQLTNNEQFF
TRBV7-9,TRBD2,-,TRBJ2-1,TGTGCCAGCAGCGCCCGAACTAGCGGGAGGGTTTCCATACGCAATGAGCAGTTCTTC,CASSARTSGRVSIRNEQFF
TRBV25-1,TRBD1,-,TRBJ1-4,TGTGCCAGCAGCCGTCCGGGACAGGGGGAAAAACTGTTTTTT,CASSRPGQGEKLFF
TRBV7-9,TRBD1,-,TRBJ2-3,TGTGCCAGCAGCTTAGGTGACAGGGGATCTTCCGGTACGCAGTATTTT,CASSLGDRGSSGTQYF
TRBV4-3,-,-,TRBJ2-7,TGCGCCAGCAGCCAAACTCGGGGCCTAGCCTACGAGCAGTACTTC,CASSQTRGLAYEQYF
TRBV27,-,once,TRBJ2-5,TGTGCCAGCAGTTTCAACTCTCTTTATACCCAGTACTTC,CASSFNSLYTQYF
TRBV2,-,-,TRBJ2-2,TGTGCCAGCATCCAACGGGACGGCCGGGCCGGGGAGCTGTTTTTT,CASIQRDGRAGELFF
TRBV11-3,-,-,TRBJ1-1,TGTGCCAGCAGCTCCCAGTTGAACACTGAAGCTTTCTTT,CASSSQLNTEAFF
TRBV9,-,-,TRBJ2-7,TGTGCCAGCAGCGTAGGTAAACCCGGGATAGGTGGGCAGTACTTC,CASSVGKPGIGGQYF
TRBV28,TRBD1,-,TRBJ1-1,TGTGCCAGCACCGCCCTCAGGGGGACTGAAGCTTTCTTT,CASTALRGTEAFF
TRBV25-1,TRBD1,-,TRBJ2-7,TGTGCCAGCAGTGGGACAGGGGCCGTCTCCTACGAGCAGTACTTC,CASSGTGAVSYEQYF
TRBV11-2,-,-,TRBJ2-3,TGTGCCAGCAGCTTCCCTAGCACAGATACGCAGTATTTT,CASSFPSTDTQYF
TRBV25-1,TRBD1,-,TRBJ1-2,TGTGCCAGCAGTGAAGGGACAGGGGGCATCGGTGGCTACACCTTC,CASSEGTGGIGGYTF
TRBV7-8,-,-,TRBJ2-1,TGTGCCAGCAGCTTAGCGAGAAACCCTGAGCAGTTCTTC,CASSLARNPEQFF
TRBV2,-,-,TRBJ2-7,TGTGCCAGCAGTGAGTTGGGGAGGCTGACATCTTACGAGCAGTACTTC,CASSELGRLTSYEQYF
TRBV27,TRBD1,-,TRBJ2-1,TGTGCCAGCAGTTTTGTATGGGACAGGGGCTACAATGAGCAGTTCTTC,CASSFVWDRGYNEQFF
TRBV19,-,-,TRBJ2-3,TGTGCCAGTACCGGCAGGAGCACAGATACGCAGTATTTT,CASTGRSTDTQYF
TRBV4-1,-,-,TRBJ2-1,TGCGCCAGCAGCCAAGGCTACAATGAGCAGTTCTTC,CASSQGYNEQFF
TRBV4-3,TRBD1,-,TRBJ2-1,TGCGCCAGCAGCAATGACAGGGCCGAGCAGTTCTTC,CASSNDRAEQFF
TRBV7-9,-,once,TRBJ2-6,TGTGCCAGCAGCCAGAACAAAGCCTCTGGGGCCAACGTCCTGACTTTC,CASSQNKASGANVLTF
TRBV7-6,-,-,TRBJ2-5,TGTGCCAGCAGCTTAGGGATCCGGGAGACCCAGTACTTC,CASSLGIRETQYF
TRBV7-3,-,once,TRBJ2-7,TGTGCCAGCAGCTCCCGGGACTCCTACGAGCAGTACTTC,CASSSRDSYEQYF
TRBV19,-,-,TRBJ2-1,TGTGCCAGTAGTATAGAGCCCCCCGGCGGGTACAATGAGCAGTTCTTC,CASSIEPPGGYNEQFF
TRBV21-1,-,-,TRBJ2-7,TGTGCCAGCAGCAAAGGAGGTGGGGGGAACTACGAGCAGTACTTC,CASSKGGGGNYEQYF
TRBV4-2,-,-,TRBJ1-2,TGTGCCAGCAGCCCTGACCCTCTACAGGGTGGCTACACCTTC,CASSPDPLQGGYTF
TRBV29-1,TRBD1,-,TRBJ2-7,TGCAGCGCGATTAAGGGGACAGTGGGCGAGCAGTACTTC,CSAIKGTVGEQYF
TRBV4-3,-,-,TRBJ1-2,TGCGCCAGCAGCCAAGGCCAGAGGGTCAGGGTCTATGGCTACACCTTC,CASSQGQRVRVYGYTF
TRBV11-1,-,-,TRBJ2-5,TGTGCCAGCAGCTCCCCCGAGACAGAGACCCAGTACTTC,CASSSPETETQYF
TRBV4-1,-,-,TRBJ2-7,TGCGCCAGCAGCCAACCCACTGCGCGGCGGGCGACCTACGAGCAGTACTTC,CASSQPTARRATYEQYF
TRBV30,-,-,TRBJ1-5,TGTGCCTGGACAGGGAGTAAGGATCAGCCCCAGCATTTT,CAWTGSKDQPQHF
TRBV5-1,-,-,TRBJ1-4,TGCGCCAGCAGCTCGTATGGAGGGACTAATGAAAAACTGTTTTTT,CASSSYGGTNEKLFF
TRBV13,TRBD2,once,TRBJ2-1,TGTGCCAGCAGCTTGCGGACTAGCGGGCCCTACAATGAGCAGTTCTTC,CASSLRTSGPYNEQFF
TRBV27,-,few,TRBJ2-1,TGTGCCAGCAGTTTAGAGGGCTCCTACAATGAGCAGTTCTTC,CASSLEGSYNEQFF
TRBV4-1,TRBD1,-,TRBJ1-3,TGCGCCAGCAGCCAAGGGCCGGGACAGCTCCTCTCTGGAAACACCATATATTTT,CASSQGPGQLLSGNTIYF
TRBV4-2,-,few,TRBJ2-1,TGTGCCAGCAGCTTTCCGGGGCCATATTACAATGAGCAGTTCTTC,CASSFPGPYYNEQFF